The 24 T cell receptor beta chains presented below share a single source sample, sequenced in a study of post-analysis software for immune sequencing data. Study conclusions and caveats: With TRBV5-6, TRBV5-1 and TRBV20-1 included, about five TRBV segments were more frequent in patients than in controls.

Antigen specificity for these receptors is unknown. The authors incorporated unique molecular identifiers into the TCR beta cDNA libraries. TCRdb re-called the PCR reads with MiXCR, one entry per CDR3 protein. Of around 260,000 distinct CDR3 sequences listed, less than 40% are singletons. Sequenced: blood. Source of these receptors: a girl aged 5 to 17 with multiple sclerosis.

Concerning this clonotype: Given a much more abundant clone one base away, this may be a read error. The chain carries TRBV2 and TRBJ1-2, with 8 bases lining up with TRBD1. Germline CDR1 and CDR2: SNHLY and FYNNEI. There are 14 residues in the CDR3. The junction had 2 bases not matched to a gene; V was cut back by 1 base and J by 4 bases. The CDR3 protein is CASSEGTGSYGYTF. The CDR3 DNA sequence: TGTGCCAGCAGTGAAGGGACAGGGAGCTATGGCTACACCTTC.

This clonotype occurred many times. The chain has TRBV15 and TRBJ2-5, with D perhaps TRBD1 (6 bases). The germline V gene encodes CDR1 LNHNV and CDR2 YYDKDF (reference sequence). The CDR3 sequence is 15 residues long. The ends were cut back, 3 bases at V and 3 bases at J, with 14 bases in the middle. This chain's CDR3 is CATSSVQGMEETQYF. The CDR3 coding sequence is TGTGCCACCAGCAGCGTACAGGGCATGGAAGAGACCCAGTACTTC.

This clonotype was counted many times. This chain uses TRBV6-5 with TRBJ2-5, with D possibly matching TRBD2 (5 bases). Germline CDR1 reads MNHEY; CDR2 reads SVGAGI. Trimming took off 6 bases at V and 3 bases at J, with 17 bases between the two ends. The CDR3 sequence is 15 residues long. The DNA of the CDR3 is TGTGCCAGCAGGAGGGCCTTTTTACCGGAAGAGACCCAGTACTTC. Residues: CASRRAFLPEETQYF.

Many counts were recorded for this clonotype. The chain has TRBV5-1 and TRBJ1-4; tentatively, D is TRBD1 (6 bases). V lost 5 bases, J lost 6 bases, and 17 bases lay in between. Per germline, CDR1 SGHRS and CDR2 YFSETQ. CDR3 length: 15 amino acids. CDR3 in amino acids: CASRVTGIGDEKLFF. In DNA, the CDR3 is TGCGCCAGCAGGGTCACAGGGATAGGTGATGAAAAACTGTTTTTT.

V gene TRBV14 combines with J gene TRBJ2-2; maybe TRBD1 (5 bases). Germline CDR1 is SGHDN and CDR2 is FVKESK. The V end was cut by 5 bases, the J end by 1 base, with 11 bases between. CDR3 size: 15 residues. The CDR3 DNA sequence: TGTGCCAGCAGCAGACAGCTCGGGAACACCGGGGAGCTGTTTTTT. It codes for CASSRQLGNTGELFF.

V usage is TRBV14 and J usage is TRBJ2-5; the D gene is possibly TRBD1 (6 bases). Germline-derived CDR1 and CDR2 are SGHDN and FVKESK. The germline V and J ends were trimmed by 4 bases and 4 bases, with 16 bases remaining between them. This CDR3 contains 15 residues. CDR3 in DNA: TGTGCCAGCAGCCTGCAGGGGCCTCCAGGAGAGACCCAGTACTTC. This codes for CASSLQGPPGETQYF.

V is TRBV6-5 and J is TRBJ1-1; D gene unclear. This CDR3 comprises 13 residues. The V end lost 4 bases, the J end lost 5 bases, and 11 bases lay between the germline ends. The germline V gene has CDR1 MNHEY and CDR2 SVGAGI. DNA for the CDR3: TGTGCCAGCAGTTTTTCGATGGGGACTGAAGCTTTCTTT. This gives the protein CASSFSMGTEAFF.

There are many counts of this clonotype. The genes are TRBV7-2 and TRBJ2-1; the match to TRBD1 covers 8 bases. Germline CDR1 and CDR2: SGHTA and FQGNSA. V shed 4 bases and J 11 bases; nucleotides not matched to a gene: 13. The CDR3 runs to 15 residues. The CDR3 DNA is TGTGCCAGCAGCTCCCCCCTCGACAGGGGAAAAAAGCAGTTCTTC. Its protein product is CASSSPLDRGKKQFF.

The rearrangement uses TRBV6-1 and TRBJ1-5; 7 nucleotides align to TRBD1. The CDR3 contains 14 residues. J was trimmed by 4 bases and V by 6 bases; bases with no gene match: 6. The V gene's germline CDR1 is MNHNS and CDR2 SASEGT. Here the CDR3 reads CASRATGRNQPQHF. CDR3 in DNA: TGTGCCAGCAGGGCGACAGGGAGAAATCAGCCCCAGCATTTT.

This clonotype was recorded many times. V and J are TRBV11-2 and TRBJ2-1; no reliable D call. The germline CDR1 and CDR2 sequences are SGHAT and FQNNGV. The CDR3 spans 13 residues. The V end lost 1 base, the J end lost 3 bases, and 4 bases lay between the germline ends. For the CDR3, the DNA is TGTGCCAGCAGCTTAGTTGACTACAATGAGCAGTTCTTC. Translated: CASSLVDYNEQFF.

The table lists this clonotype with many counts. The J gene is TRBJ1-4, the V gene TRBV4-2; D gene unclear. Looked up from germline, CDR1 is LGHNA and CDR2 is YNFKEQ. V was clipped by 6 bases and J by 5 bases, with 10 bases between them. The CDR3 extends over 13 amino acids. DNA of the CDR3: TGTGCCAGCAGACCAACCGGAAATGAAAAACTGTTTTTT. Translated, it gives CASRPTGNEKLFF.

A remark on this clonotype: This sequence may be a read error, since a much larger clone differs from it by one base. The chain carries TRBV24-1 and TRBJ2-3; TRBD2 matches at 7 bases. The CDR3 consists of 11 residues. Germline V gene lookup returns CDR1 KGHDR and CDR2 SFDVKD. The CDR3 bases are TGTGCCACCGGACGGGGGGATATGCAGTATTTT. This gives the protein CATGRGDMQYF.

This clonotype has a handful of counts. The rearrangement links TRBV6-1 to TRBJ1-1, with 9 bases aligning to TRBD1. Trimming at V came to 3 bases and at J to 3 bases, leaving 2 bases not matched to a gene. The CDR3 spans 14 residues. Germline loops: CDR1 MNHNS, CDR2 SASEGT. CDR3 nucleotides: TGTGCCAGCAGTGAGGACAGGGGAGACACTGAAGCTTTCTTT. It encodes CASSEDRGDTEAFF.

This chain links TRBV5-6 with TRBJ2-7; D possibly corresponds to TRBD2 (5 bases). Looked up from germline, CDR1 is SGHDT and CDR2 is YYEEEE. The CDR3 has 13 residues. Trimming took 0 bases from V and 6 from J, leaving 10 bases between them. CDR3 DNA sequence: TGTGCCAGCAGCTTGGACACGGCGGGCGAGCAGTACTTC. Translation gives CASSLDTAGEQYF.

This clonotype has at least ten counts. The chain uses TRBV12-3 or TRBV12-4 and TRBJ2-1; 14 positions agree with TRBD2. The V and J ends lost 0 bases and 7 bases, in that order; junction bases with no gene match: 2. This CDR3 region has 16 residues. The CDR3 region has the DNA TGTGCCAGCAGTTTAGCGGGGACTAGCGGGAGTAATGAGCAGTTCTTC. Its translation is CASSLAGTSGSNEQFF.

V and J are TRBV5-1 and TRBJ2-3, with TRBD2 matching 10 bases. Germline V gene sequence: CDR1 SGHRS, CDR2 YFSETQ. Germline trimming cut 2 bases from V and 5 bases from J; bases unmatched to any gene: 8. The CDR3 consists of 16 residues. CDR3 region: CASSFRLAGVRDTQYF. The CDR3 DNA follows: TGCGCCAGCAGCTTTAGGCTAGCGGGAGTGAGAGATACGCAGTATTTT.

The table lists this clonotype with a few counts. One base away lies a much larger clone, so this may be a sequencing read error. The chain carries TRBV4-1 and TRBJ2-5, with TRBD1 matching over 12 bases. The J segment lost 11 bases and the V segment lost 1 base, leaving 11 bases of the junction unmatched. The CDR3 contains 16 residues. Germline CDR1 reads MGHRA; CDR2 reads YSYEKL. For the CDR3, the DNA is TGCGCCAGCAGCCAAGTGGGGACAGGGGGCGCGGATGAGCAGTACTTC. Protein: CASSQVGTGGADEQYF.

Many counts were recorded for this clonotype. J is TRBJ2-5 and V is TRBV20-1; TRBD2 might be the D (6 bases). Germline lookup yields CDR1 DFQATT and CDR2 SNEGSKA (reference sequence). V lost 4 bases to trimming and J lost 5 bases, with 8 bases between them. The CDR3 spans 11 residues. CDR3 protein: CSATTSETQYF. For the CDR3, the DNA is TGCAGTGCTACGACTAGTGAGACCCAGTACTTC.

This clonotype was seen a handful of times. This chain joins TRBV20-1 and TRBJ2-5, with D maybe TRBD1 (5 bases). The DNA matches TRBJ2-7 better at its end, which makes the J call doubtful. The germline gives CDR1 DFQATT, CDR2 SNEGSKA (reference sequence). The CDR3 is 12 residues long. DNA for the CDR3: TGCAGTGTCAGCCAGGGCGACTACGAGCAGTACTTC. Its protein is CSVSQGDYEQYF.

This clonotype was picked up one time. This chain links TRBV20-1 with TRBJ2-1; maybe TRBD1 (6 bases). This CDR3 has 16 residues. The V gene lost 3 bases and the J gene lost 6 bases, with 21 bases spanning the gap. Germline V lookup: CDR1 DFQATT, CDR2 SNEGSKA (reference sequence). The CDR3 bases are TGCAGTGCTAGGGAAACAGGGTTTAGCCAAGCCAATGAGCAGTTCTTC. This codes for CSARETGFSQANEQFF.

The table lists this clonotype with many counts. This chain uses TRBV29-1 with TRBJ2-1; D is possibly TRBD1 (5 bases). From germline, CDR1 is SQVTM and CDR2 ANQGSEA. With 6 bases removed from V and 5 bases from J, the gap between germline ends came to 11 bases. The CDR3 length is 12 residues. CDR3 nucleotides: TGCAGCGTAGGCCAGGGTCACAATGAGCAGTTCTTC. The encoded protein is CSVGQGHNEQFF.

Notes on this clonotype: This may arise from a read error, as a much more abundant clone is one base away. CDR3 in amino acids: CASSYSAGDCYNEQFF. The CDR3 DNA reads as TGTGCCAGCAGTTACTCGGCGGGAGACTGCTACAATGAGCAGTTCTTC. The chain uses TRBV6-5 and TRBJ2-1, with 7 bases fitting TRBD2. The CDR3 sequence is 16 residues long. With 0 bases clipped from V and 3 bases from J, the junction kept 5 bases outside the gene matches. Germline V gene lookup returns CDR1 MNHEY and CDR2 SVGAGI.

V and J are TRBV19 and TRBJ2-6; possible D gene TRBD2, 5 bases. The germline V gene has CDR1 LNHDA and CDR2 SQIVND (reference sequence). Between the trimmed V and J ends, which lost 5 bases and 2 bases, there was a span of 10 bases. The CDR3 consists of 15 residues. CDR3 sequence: CASSAEGTGANVLTF. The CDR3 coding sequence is TGTGCCAGTAGTGCAGAGGGAACTGGGGCCAACGTCCTGACTTTC.

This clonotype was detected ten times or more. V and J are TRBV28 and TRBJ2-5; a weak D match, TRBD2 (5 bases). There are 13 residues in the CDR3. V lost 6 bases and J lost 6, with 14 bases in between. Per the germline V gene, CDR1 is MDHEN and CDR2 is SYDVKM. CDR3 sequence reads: CASSRRPGKTQYF. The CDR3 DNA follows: TGTGCCAGCAGCAGAAGGCCCGGGAAGACCCAGTACTTC.